These 25 T cell receptor beta chains share one sample of origin, sequenced in a study of shared clonotypes between healthy human individuals. The table came from immunoSEQ multiplex PCR; TCRdb's copy has only in-frame clones and leaves some out. The sample records 450,000 to 650,000 clones, around three quarters being singletons. The sequencing input was PBMCs. The receptors stem from a woman aged 40 to 50 in good health. Some clones in this sample may be carry-over from other donors' samples.

In this sample, this clone turned up many times. The chain's CDR3 is CASSPAGQGGRTQYF. For the CDR3, the DNA is TGTGCCAGCTCCCCGGCGGGACAGGGGGGAAGGACCCAGTACTTC. The V and J genes are TRBV18 and TRBJ2-5; 11 positions agree with TRBD1. The CDR3 totals 15 residues. V lost 6 bases to trimming and J lost 7 bases; unmatched junction nucleotides: 10. The germline CDR1 and CDR2 sequences are KGHSH and LQKENI.

Worth noting for this clone: A much larger clone differs by one base, so this may be a read error. The rearrangement joins TRBV7-3 to TRBJ2-5, with D unclear. Germline values: CDR1 SGHTA, CDR2 FQGTGA. Trimming took off 4 bases at V and 0 bases at J, with 6 bases between the two ends. The CDR3 has 13 residues. CDR3 protein: CASSSGHQETQYF. CDR3 sequence (DNA): TGTGCCAGCAGCTCCGGGCACCAAGAGACCCAGTACTTC.

This clone was seen just once. The V gene is TRBV19, the J gene TRBJ2-1; TRBD1 agrees at 7 bases. This CDR3 is built from 15 residues. The V segment lost 5 bases and the J segment 0 bases; nucleotides outside the gene matches: 4. Germline assignment: CDR1 LNHDA and CDR2 SQIVND (reference sequence). The CDR3 DNA follows: TGTGCCAGTAGTCAAGGACAGGCCTCCTACAATGAGCAGTTCTTC. It is translated as CASSQGQASYNEQFF. The entire variable domain, with the rest obtained from reference TRBV19 and TRBJ2-1, is as follows: DGGITQSPKYLFRKEGQNVTLSCEQNLNHDAMYWYRQDPGQGLRLIYYSQIVNDFQKGDIAEGYSVSREKKESFPLTVTSAQKNPTAFYLCASSQGQASYNEQFFGPGTRLTVL.

This clone was seen a single time. The chain recombines TRBV7-2 with TRBJ2-5, with TRBD1 as a possible D gene (5 bases). Germline V lookup: CDR1 SGHTA, CDR2 FQGNSA. The CDR3 spans 13 residues. The V gene lost 3 bases and the J gene lost 2 bases, with 7 bases spanning the gap. In DNA form, the CDR3 reads TGTGCCAGCAGCTTGTCAGGGCAAGAGACCCAGTACTTC. This codes for CASSLSGQETQYF.

The chain links TRBV6-6 to TRBJ1-1; the D gene is possibly TRBD1 (6 bases). Trimming stripped 6 bases from V and 2 bases from J, with 16 bases between. The germline gives CDR1 MNHNY, CDR2 SVGAGI (reference sequence). The CDR3 spans 15 residues. CDR3 protein: CASSHQQGDNTEAFF. The CDR3 nucleotides read TGTGCCAGCAGCCACCAACAGGGTGACAACACTGAAGCTTTCTTT.

The chain uses TRBV2 and TRBJ2-7; D unclear. Trimming cost V 7 bases and J 3 bases, with 10 bases left between them. The germline CDR1 and CDR2 sequences are SNHLY and FYNNEI. CDR3 length: 12 amino acids. For the CDR3, the DNA is TGTGCCAGCAAGGTGGGGTACTACGAGCAGTACTTC. Protein sequence: CASKVGYYEQYF.

J is TRBJ2-1 and V is TRBV7-2, with 7 bases fitting TRBD1. This CDR3 is built from 16 residues. The germline V gene has CDR1 SGHTA and CDR2 FQGNSA. J gave up 3 bases and V 5 bases, and 10 bases lay outside the gene matches. CDR3 sequence (DNA): TGTGCCAGCAGCCTAAGTCAGGGGGTGGGCTACAATGAGCAGTTCTTC. Residues: CASSLSQGVGYNEQFF.

For the CDR3, the DNA is TGTGCCAGCAGCCAAACACCAGGGAACACTGAAGCTTTCTTT. It encodes CASSQTPGNTEAFF. This chain uses TRBV7-9 with TRBJ1-1, with D uncertain. Germline assignment: CDR1 SEHNR and CDR2 FQNEAQ (reference sequence). The CDR3 has 14 residues. Trimming stripped 5 bases from V and 1 base from J, with 11 bases between.

This chain joins TRBV5-4 and TRBJ1-4; perhaps TRBD1 as D (5 bases). The V and J ends lost 0 bases and 6 bases respectively, with 9 bases between them. Germline assignment: CDR1 SGHNT and CDR2 YYREEE (reference sequence). CDR3 length: 14 amino acids. CDR3 nucleotide sequence: TGTGCCAGCAGCTTGGAGAGGGGTCATGAAAAACTGTTTTTT. Translated, it gives CASSLERGHEKLFF.

V is TRBV10-3 and J is TRBJ2-5; either TRBD1 or TRBD2 may supply D (7 bases each). This CDR3 spans 15 amino acids. The V end was cut by 4 bases, the J end by 1 base, with 13 bases between. Germline-derived CDR1 and CDR2 are ENHRY and SYGVKD. The CDR3 nucleotides are TGTGCCATCAGTGCGCAGGGGGGGGCCCAAGAGACCCAGTACTTC. As protein: CAISAQGGAQETQYF.

The chain couples TRBV28 to TRBJ2-7; D remains ambiguous. Germline V gives CDR1 MDHEN, CDR2 SYDVKM. The CDR3 extends over 13 amino acids. V dropped 8 bases and J dropped 2 bases, with 13 bases sitting between them. CDR3 sequence reads: CASAVANPYEQYF. Here the CDR3 DNA reads TGTGCCAGCGCCGTGGCGAATCCCTACGAGCAGTACTTC. Based on the CDR3 plus reference TRBV28 and TRBJ2-7, the full variable domain is DVKVTQSSRYLVKRTGEKVFLECVQDMDHENMFWYRQDPGLGLRLIYFSYDVKMKEKGDIPEGYSVSREKKERFSLILESASTNQTSMYLCASAVANPYEQYFGPGTRLTVT.

V is TRBV11-2 and J is TRBJ2-1; 13 nucleotides agree with TRBD2. V lost 5 bases, J lost 7 bases, and 8 bases stayed unmatched. Germline V gene lookup returns CDR1 SGHAT and CDR2 FQNNGV. CDR3 length equals 16 residues. The CDR3 coding sequence is TGTGCCAGCAGCACCGGGACTAGCGGGATCAGGAATGAGCAGTTCTTC. This codes for CASSTGTSGIRNEQFF.

This chain joins TRBV28 and TRBJ2-3; D unclear. With 5 bases removed from V and 1 base from J, the gap between germline ends came to 10 bases. Per germline, CDR1 MDHEN and CDR2 SYDVKM. This CDR3 comprises 14 residues. Here the CDR3 reads CASSTQLGTDTQYF. The CDR3, as DNA: TGTGCCAGCAGTACTCAGCTGGGCACAGATACGCAGTATTTT.

This clone was recorded many times. V is TRBV15 and J is TRBJ1-1; D remains ambiguous. Trimming removed 3 bases at V and 9 bases at J, with 17 bases between. The CDR3 covers 14 residues. Germline CDR1 LNHNV, CDR2 YYDKDF (reference sequence). CDR3 residues: CATSSPLGGQKAFF. The CDR3 nucleotides read TGTGCCACCAGCAGCCCCTTAGGAGGGCAGAAAGCTTTCTTT.

Note on this clone: A far bigger clonotype differs at one base, so this is likely a read error. The genes are TRBV30 and TRBJ2-1, with D hard to call. The CDR3 loop spans 12 amino acids. V was pared by 2 bases and J by 9 bases, with 11 bases between. CDR1 is GTSNPN and CDR2 is SVGIG in the germline V gene (reference sequence). CDR3 DNA sequence: TGTGCCTGGAGTTACACGAGCCCTGAGCAGTTCTTC. Translating gives CAWSYTSPEQFF. The variable domain in full, completed from reference TRBV30 and TRBJ2-1, reads SQTIHQWPATLVQPVGSPLSLECTVEGTSNPNLYWYRQAAGRGLQLLFYSVGIGQISSEVPQNLSASRPQDRQFILSSKKLLLSDSGFYLCAWSYTSPEQFFGPGTRLTVL.

This clone turned up a few times. The chain is built from TRBV10-2 and TRBJ1-1; D gene uncertain. The CDR3 runs to 13 residues. Trimming removed 0 bases at V and 5 bases at J, with 7 bases between. Germline CDR1 reads WSHSY; CDR2 reads SAAADI. The CDR3 DNA follows: TGCGCCAGCAGTGAGTCGGGTGGAACTGAAGCTTTCTTT. As protein: CASSESGGTEAFF.

The chain combines TRBV18 with TRBJ2-5, with TRBD1 identical over 9 bases. Per germline, CDR1 KGHSH and CDR2 LQKENI. V shed 6 bases and J 5 bases; nucleotides not matched to a gene: 7. The CDR3 has 14 amino acids. CDR3 residues: CASSPGQGLETQYF. For the CDR3, the DNA is TGTGCCAGCTCCCCTGGACAGGGGCTGGAGACCCAGTACTTC. Filled out from reference TRBV18 and TRBJ2-5, the complete variable domain reads NAGVMQNPRHLVRRRGQEARLRCSPMKGHSHVYWYRQLPEEGLKFMVYLQKENIIDESGMPKERFSAEFPKEGPSILRIQQVVRGDSAAYFCASSPGQGLETQYFGPGTRLLVL.

This clone was seen at least ten times. The rearrangement links TRBV5-1 to TRBJ1-1, with D maybe TRBD1 (5 bases). CDR1 and CDR2 (germline): SGHRS, YFSETQ. V dropped 0 bases and J dropped 7 bases, with 10 bases sitting between them. This CDR3 contains 13 residues. In DNA, the CDR3 is TGCGCCAGCAGCTTGGCGGGGACGGATGAAGCTTTCTTT. It specifies CASSLAGTDEAFF.

The J gene is TRBJ2-3, the V gene TRBV7-8, with 14 bases fitting TRBD2. V lost 4 bases and J lost 4; bases outside the gene matches: 7. This CDR3 comprises 17 residues. CDR1 is SGHVS, CDR2 FQNEAQ, per germline. The CDR3 sequence: CASSSRTSGRLADTQYF. Here the CDR3 DNA reads TGTGCCAGCAGCTCACGGACTAGCGGGAGGTTGGCAGATACGCAGTATTTT.

J is TRBJ1-5 and V is TRBV27; D is possibly TRBD1 (5 bases). The V end lost 6 bases, the J end lost 0 bases, and 15 bases lay between the germline ends. This CDR3 has 16 residues. Germline CDR1 reads MNHEY; CDR2 reads SMNVEV (reference sequence). The CDR3, as DNA: TGTGCCAGCAGACGCCAATGGGGGAATAGCAATCAGCCCCAGCATTTT. Its translation is CASRRQWGNSNQPQHF.

The CDR3 DNA sequence: TGCGCCAGCAGCACCCGACAGTTAGGGGGCACAGATACGCAGTATTTT. This sequence encodes CASSTRQLGGTDTQYF. V gene TRBV4-1 combines with J gene TRBJ2-3, with a possible D match to TRBD1 (5 bases). The CDR3 spans 16 residues. Per the germline V gene, CDR1 is MGHRA and CDR2 is YSYEKL. Trimming removed 5 bases at V and 1 base at J, with 16 bases between.

The chain combines TRBV18 with TRBJ2-1, with TRBD1 matching 8 bases. This CDR3 spans 15 amino acids. J lost 5 bases, V lost 1 base, and 4 bases had no gene match. Germline loops: CDR1 KGHSH, CDR2 LQKENI. The CDR3: CASSPRTGLDNEQFF. CDR3 in DNA: TGTGCCAGCTCACCACGGACAGGGTTGGACAATGAGCAGTTCTTC. Variable domain in full (rest from reference TRBV18 and TRBJ2-1): NAGVMQNPRHLVRRRGQEARLRCSPMKGHSHVYWYRQLPEEGLKFMVYLQKENIIDESGMPKERFSAEFPKEGPSILRIQQVVRGDSAAYFCASSPRTGLDNEQFFGPGTRLTVL.

The chain couples TRBV6-5 to TRBJ2-7; D assignment may be TRBD1 or TRBD2 (6 bases each). The V end lost 5 bases, the J end lost 2 bases, and 16 bases lay between the germline ends. In germline, CDR1 is MNHEY, CDR2 SVGAGI. This CDR3 is built from 15 residues. The CDR3 sequence is CASSGLGGTPYEQYF. In nucleotides, the CDR3 is TGTGCCAGCAGTGGTCTTGGCGGGACACCCTACGAGCAGTACTTC.

The chain employs TRBV6-4 and TRBJ2-1; TRBD2 matches at 11 bases. In germline, CDR1 is MRHNA, CDR2 SNTAGT. V lost 3 bases to trimming and J lost 6 bases; unmatched junction nucleotides: 4. The CDR3 extends over 15 amino acids. The CDR3 sequence: CASSERTSGLNEQFF. CDR3 in DNA: TGTGCCAGCAGTGAGAGGACTAGCGGGCTCAATGAGCAGTTCTTC.

V gene TRBV2 combines with J gene TRBJ1-5, with D uncertain. The ends were cut back, 6 bases at V and 1 base at J, with 7 bases in the middle. CDR3 length: 13 residues. Germline V gene sequence: CDR1 SNHLY, CDR2 FYNNEI. CDR3 loop: CASSPQSNQPQHF. As DNA, the CDR3 is TGTGCCAGCAGCCCGCAAAGCAATCAGCCCCAGCATTTT.